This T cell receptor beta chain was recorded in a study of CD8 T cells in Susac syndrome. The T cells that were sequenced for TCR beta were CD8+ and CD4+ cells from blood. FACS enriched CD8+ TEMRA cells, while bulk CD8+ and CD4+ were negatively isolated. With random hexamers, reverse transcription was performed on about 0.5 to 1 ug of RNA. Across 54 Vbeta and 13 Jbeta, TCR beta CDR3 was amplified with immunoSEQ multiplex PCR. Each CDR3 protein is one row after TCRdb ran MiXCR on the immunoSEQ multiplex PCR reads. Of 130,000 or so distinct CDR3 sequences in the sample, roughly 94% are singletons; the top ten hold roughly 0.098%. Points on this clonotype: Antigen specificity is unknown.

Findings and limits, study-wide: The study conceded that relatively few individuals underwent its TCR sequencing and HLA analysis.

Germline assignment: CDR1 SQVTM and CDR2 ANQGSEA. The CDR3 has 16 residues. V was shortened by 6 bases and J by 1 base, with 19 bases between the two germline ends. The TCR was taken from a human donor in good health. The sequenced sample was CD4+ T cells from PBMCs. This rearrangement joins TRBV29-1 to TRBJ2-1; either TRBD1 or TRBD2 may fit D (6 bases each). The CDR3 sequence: CSVVKWLGGSYNEQFF. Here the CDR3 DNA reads TGCAGCGTCGTCAAGTGGTTAGGGGGGTCCTACAATGAGCAGTTCTTC.